The entry below gives a single T cell receptor (beta chain) sequence along with its context. The entry originates in a study of T cell changes during pregnancy in multiple sclerosis. Sequencing was performed with immunoSEQ multiplex PCR; in TCRdb, only in-frame clones are kept and a portion is missing. The table records roughly 88,000 clones, under 95% of them present only once. Germline CDR1 reads SQVTM; CDR2 reads ANQGSEA. The CDR3 covers 14 residues. The V and J ends lost 4 bases and 7 bases, in that order; junction bases with no gene match: 4. The V gene is TRBV29-1, the J gene TRBJ2-1; TRBD2 matches 13 bases. The sequencing used peripheral blood, collected in the first trimester of pregnancy. The sequence derives from a female donor with multiple sclerosis, enrolled in a pregnancy study. The DNA of the CDR3 is TGCAGCGTTGGGACTAGCGGGAGTAGGAATGAGCAGTTCTTC. Protein product: CSVGTSGSRNEQFF.